This T cell receptor beta chain was recovered during a study of cytomegalovirus exposure and HLA in healthy donors. Whole-study context: Earlier sequencing of around 190 million T cells yielded approximately 120 million unique TCR beta sequences.

This clone occurred a few times. Antigen: not known. The study ran its PCR with 60 Vbeta and 13 Jbeta primers. Original processing notes: The count from a later analysis was tens of millions of unique TCR beta chains, 9.5 million to 11 million of them shared. Clones were read by immunoSEQ multiplex PCR, and TCRdb kept only the in-frame ones, dropping some. D and trimming were read from the DNA, whereas the V and J calls and clone size are those reported in that table. Altogether roughly 130,000 clones are present, about 73% being singletons, with the ten largest covering over 2%. The CDR3 is 16 amino acids. V was cut by 8 bases and J by 1 base, with 19 bases left in between. The V gene's germline CDR1 is MDHEN and CDR2 SYDVKM. General study findings and limits: In a later analysis, across HLA loci, associated TCR counts were highest for DRB1, lowest for HLA-C. Across donors, most TCRs were seen rarely, yet some public ones were widespread.

The sample comprised PBMCs. The chain uses TRBV28 and TRBJ2-3, with TRBD1 as a possible D gene (6 bases). The clonotype originates from a woman between 35 and 50 years old in good health and CMV-seropositive. In nucleotides, the CDR3 is TGTGCCAGCTTCAACAGCAGGGGCTGGGGCACAGATACGCAGTATTTT. Translated, it gives CASFNSRGWGTDTQYF.